A single sample is the source of the 24 T cell receptor beta chains below, sequenced in a study of tumor-infiltrating lymphocytes in primary liver carcinoma. The authors took blood RNA from unsorted whole blood and also extracted germline DNA. The researchers produced TCR beta cDNA from approximately 460 ng total RNA with a constant-region primer. Three nested multiplex PCR rounds of slightly modified ARM-PCR generated TCR beta libraries. Primers for the first two PCR rounds were TRBV1-TRBV30 forward primers and a C-beta reverse primer (roughly 9 cycles per round). TCRdb re-called the multiplex PCR reads through MiXCR, storing one row per CDR3 protein. The table lists approximately 320,000 distinct CDR3 sequences, almost 60% of them singletons. The sample was peripheral blood. The receptor source for this set is a woman aged 25 to 45 with primary liver carcinoma and hepatitis B virus infection.

This clonotype was observed at least ten times. The V call is TRBV29-1, the J call TRBJ1-2; 8 bases are shared with TRBD1. Germline V CDR1 and CDR2: SQVTM, ANQGSEA. This CDR3 has 17 residues. The V and J ends lost 6 bases and 8 bases, in that order; junction bases with no gene match: 23. CDR3 DNA sequence: TGCAGCGTCGTACCCCGAGGACAGGGTAGTCCCTCCGGGGGCTACACCTTC. Protein product: CSVVPRGQGSPSGGYTF.

Notes on this clonotype: The conserved closing phenylalanine or tryptophan is absent in this CDR3, likely reflecting a read error. This chain uses TRBV13 with TRBJ2-4, with D unclear. Trimming removed 5 bases from V and 0 bases from J, with 8 bases in between. Per germline, CDR1 PRHDT and CDR2 FYEKMQ (reference sequence). The CDR3 extends over 14 amino acids. This CDR3 reads CASSHYLAKNIQYL. Written as DNA, the CDR3 is TGTGCCAGCAGCCACTACCTAGCCAAAAACATTCAGTACCTC.

This clonotype was detected a few times. The chain combines TRBV12-3 or TRBV12-4 with TRBJ2-2; the match to TRBD2 covers 10 bases. V shed 5 bases and J 8 bases; nucleotides not matched to a gene: 11. The length of the CDR3 is 16 residues. CDR3 in amino acids: CASSPTASGRWGELFF. The CDR3 nucleotides are TGTGCCAGCAGTCCCACGGCTAGCGGGAGATGGGGGGAGCTGTTTTTT.

Turning to this clonotype: The junction differs from germline at one of its ends, possibly a read error. The chain employs TRBV14 and TRBJ2-3, with D possibly being TRBD1 (6 bases). Germline V gene data show CDR1 as SGHDN and CDR2 as FVKESK. The CDR3 has 15 residues. CDR3 coding DNA: TGTACCAGCAGCCAAGATGAGACAGGCACAGATACGCGGTATTTT. Its translation is CTSSQDETGTDTRYF.

This rearrangement joins TRBV11-2 to TRBJ2-1, with TRBD2 as a possible D gene (5 bases). V gave up 10 bases and J gave up 6 bases, with 25 bases separating them. The germline V gene encodes CDR1 SGHAT and CDR2 FQNNGV. CDR3 length equals 16 residues. The CDR3 region has the DNA TGTGCCACTAGCAAAAGGGTGACTACCCCCGGCAATGAGCAGTTCTTC. Translated: CATSKRVTTPGNEQFF. Based on the CDR3 plus reference TRBV11-2 and TRBJ2-1, the full variable domain is EAGVAQSPRYKIIEKRQSVAFWCNPISGHATLYWYQQILGQGPKLLIQFQNNGVVDDSQLPKDRFSAERLKGVDSTLKIQPAKLEDSAVYLCATSKRVTTPGNEQFFGPGTRLTVL.

A word on this clonotype: Just one base apart from a much larger clone, this may be a read error. The chain recombines TRBV6-5 with TRBJ1-1; D remains ambiguous. V lost 0 bases and J 1 base, leaving 9 bases between the germline ends. CDR1 MNHEY and CDR2 SVGAGI come from the germline V gene. The CDR3 runs to 15 residues. This CDR3 reads CASSYSRMANTEAFF. The CDR3 DNA reads as TGTGCCAGCAGTTACTCGAGGATGGCGAACACTGAAGCTTTCTTT.

With regard to this clonotype: Mismatch with germline at one junction end may stem from a read error. The chain uses TRBV6-2 or TRBV6-3 and TRBJ2-7; D perhaps matches TRBD1 (5 bases). There are 13 residues in the CDR3. Germline V CDR1 and CDR2: MNHEY, SVGEGT. As DNA, the CDR3 is TGTACCAGCAGTTCCAGGCAGGGTGGCGAGCAGTACTTC. Translated, it gives CTSSSRQGGEQYF.

CDR3 nucleotides: TGTGCCAGCAGTGAGGCTAGCGGGAGATCCTACAATGAGCAGTTCTTC. It is translated as CASSEASGRSYNEQFF. This sequence joins TRBV2 and TRBJ2-1; 10 positions match TRBD2. J gave up 1 base and V 3 bases, and 3 bases lay outside the gene matches. Germline CDR1 reads SNHLY; CDR2 reads FYNNEI. This CDR3 comprises 16 residues.

A remark on this clonotype: Its ends do not fully match the called genes, so a read error is possible. The chain recombines TRBV14 with TRBJ2-7; 7 nucleotides line up with TRBD1. The germline V gene has CDR1 SGHDN and CDR2 FVKESK. The CDR3 totals 11 residues. CDR3 sequence reads: CASSQWDSLSF. CDR3 DNA: TGTGCCAGCAGCCAATGGGACAGCCTCTCCTTC.

Concerning this clonotype: This may arise from a read error, as a much more abundant clone is one base away. The V call is TRBV6-6, the J call TRBJ2-5; either TRBD1 or TRBD2 may fit D (5 bases each). Germline V gene lookup returns CDR1 MNHNY and CDR2 SVGAGI (reference sequence). The length of the CDR3 is 12 residues. The CDR3 is CDSSYSGPARVF. Written as DNA, the CDR3 is TGTGACAGCAGTTACTCGGGACCAGCCCGGGTTTTC.

The chain links TRBV5-4 to TRBJ2-7; maybe TRBD1 (6 bases). Germline V gives CDR1 SGHNT, CDR2 YYREEE (reference sequence). This CDR3 comprises 14 residues. With 1 base removed from V and 5 bases from J, the gap between germline ends came to 13 bases. The CDR3 bases are TGTGCCAGCAGCTTGCCAGGGGCGACGGACGAGCAGTACTTC. Its protein is CASSLPGATDEQYF.

This clonotype was detected a few times. CDR3 nucleotides: TGTGCCAGCAGCCCAGGGTTCTACGAGCAGTACTTC. Its protein is CASSPGFYEQYF. The chain couples TRBV5-6 to TRBJ2-7, with D possibly TRBD1 on 5 matching bases. The CDR3 is made up of 12 amino acids. V was pared by 4 bases and J by 3 bases, with 8 bases between. Germline V CDR1 and CDR2: SGHDT, YYEEEE. The whole variable domain, remainder taken from reference TRBV5-6 and TRBJ2-7, is DAGVTQSPTHLIKTRGQQVTLRCSPKSGHDTVSWYQQALGQGPQFIFQYYEEEERQRGNFPDRFSGHQFPNYSSELNVNALLLGDSALYLCASSPGFYEQYFGPGTRLTVT.

In the case of this clonotype: A much bigger clone sits one base away, suggesting this may be a read error. The chain carries TRBV6-2 or TRBV6-3 and TRBJ1-4; no definite D call. V gave up 11 bases and J gave up 5 bases, with 15 bases separating them. The CDR3 extends over 13 amino acids. In germline, CDR1 is MNHEY, CDR2 SVGEGT. The CDR3 DNA is TGTGCCGTCCGGGCCGTTGACAATGAAAAACTGTTTTTT. Its protein product is CAVRAVDNEKLFF.

This clonotype came up once. Sequence at one end of the junction differs from germline and may be a read error. The CDR3 sequence: CVSSLGGRQGRTEAFF. The CDR3 nucleotides read TGTGTCAGCAGTTTGGGGGGCCGACAGGGCAGGACTGAAGCTTTCTTT. The rearrangement joins TRBV12-3 or TRBV12-4 to TRBJ1-1; 7 bases match TRBD1. The CDR3 loop spans 16 amino acids.

This clonotype has more than one count but fewer than ten. The CDR3 DNA reads as TGTGCCACCAGTGCCAAGGGATACAATGAGCAGTTCTTC. As protein: CATSAKGYNEQFF. The rearrangement joins TRBV24-1 to TRBJ2-1; no clear D. The germline V gene has CDR1 KGHDR and CDR2 SFDVKD. CDR3 size: 13 residues. V was shortened by 5 bases and J by 4 bases, with 8 bases between the two germline ends.

The table lists this clonotype with many counts. Written as DNA, the CDR3 is TGCAGCGTTGAAGATCAGCAGAGGCCGAATGAAAAACTGTTTTTT. Translated: CSVEDQQRPNEKLFF. This sequence joins TRBV29-1 and TRBJ1-4; no firm D call. Looked up from germline, CDR1 is SQVTM and CDR2 is ANQGSEA. V lost 0 bases and J 5 bases, leaving 13 bases between the germline ends. This CDR3 has 15 residues.

As regards this clonotype: Germline is not matched at one junction end, which may reflect a read error. CDR3 in amino acids: CASSFPRGLANEKYF. The CDR3 nucleotides are TGTGCCAGCAGCTTCCCCCGTGGACTAGCCAACGAGAAGTACTTC. The chain couples TRBV11-2 to TRBJ2-7, with TRBD2 identical over 8 bases. CDR3 length: 15 amino acids. CDR1 is SGHAT, CDR2 FQNNGV, per germline.

This clonotype was found a few times. The CDR3 does not close with the conserved phenylalanine or tryptophan, likely indicating a read error. The rearrangement uses TRBV11-2 and TRBJ2-1; no reliable D call. From germline, CDR1 is SGHAT and CDR2 FQNNGV. V lost 1 base and J 6 bases, leaving 7 bases between the germline ends. CDR3 length: 13 residues. CDR3 DNA sequence: TGTGCCAGCAGCTTAGGTTCTTTCAATGAGCAGTTCCCC. It translates to CASSLGSFNEQFP.

V gene TRBV20-1 combines with J gene TRBJ1-5; TRBD1 aligns across 8 bases. CDR1 and CDR2 (germline): DFQATT, SNEGSKA (reference sequence). The CDR3 covers 14 residues. Trimming cost V 6 bases and J 3 bases; bases outside gene matches: 7. The CDR3 spells CSAKPGQANQPQHF. The CDR3 region has the DNA TGCAGTGCGAAGCCGGGACAGGCCAATCAGCCCCAGCATTTT.

With respect to this clonotype: Germline and junction disagree at one end, which may indicate a read error. This chain connects TRBV11-2 to TRBJ1-1; possible D gene TRBD1, 6 bases. The length of the CDR3 is 15 residues. Germline values: CDR1 SGHAT, CDR2 FQNNGV. In nucleotides, the CDR3 is TGTGCCAGCAGCTCCGAAGGGGGTTATGTCACTGAAGTTTTCTTT. Translating gives CASSSEGGYVTEVFF.

A remark on this clonotype: This CDR3 fails to terminate in the conserved phenylalanine or tryptophan, so it likely reflects a read error. The DNA is omitted, as the CDR3 cannot be located on it reliably, and the CDR3 follows TCRdb's listing. The chain joins TRBV11-3 to TRBJ2-1. Germline lookup yields CDR1 SGHNT and CDR2 YENEEA. The CDR3 length equals 13 residues, ends included. CDR3: CASSLVGHNEPFL.

Turning to this clonotype: An end of the junction differs from the germline gene, which may be a read error. The V and J genes are TRBV11-2 and TRBJ1-1; no clear D gene. In germline, CDR1 is SGHAT, CDR2 FQNNGV. The CDR3 spans 13 residues. The CDR3 here is CANSLGTLTEAFF. CDR3 coding DNA: TGTGCCAACAGCTTAGGAACATTGACTGAAGCTTTCTTT.

CDR3 protein: CASSPDSYNQRFF. The CDR3 coding sequence is TGTGCCAGCAGTCCCGACAGCTACAATCAGCGGTTCTTC. The V call is TRBV28, the J call TRBJ2-1; D is possibly TRBD1 (5 bases). CDR1 is MDHEN, CDR2 SYDVKM, per germline. Trimming stripped 5 bases from V and 15 bases from J, with 20 bases between. This CDR3 spans 13 amino acids.

This clonotype is a singleton in its sample. The rearrangement joins TRBV12-3 or TRBV12-4 to TRBJ2-7; TRBD2 is a possible D gene (5 bases). V lost 6 bases and J lost 7, with 19 bases in between. The CDR3 is 14 amino acids. The CDR3 sequence: CASSSQAHGIEQYF. The CDR3 DNA reads as TGTGCCAGCAGCTCTCAGGCCCACGGGATTGAGCAGTACTTC.